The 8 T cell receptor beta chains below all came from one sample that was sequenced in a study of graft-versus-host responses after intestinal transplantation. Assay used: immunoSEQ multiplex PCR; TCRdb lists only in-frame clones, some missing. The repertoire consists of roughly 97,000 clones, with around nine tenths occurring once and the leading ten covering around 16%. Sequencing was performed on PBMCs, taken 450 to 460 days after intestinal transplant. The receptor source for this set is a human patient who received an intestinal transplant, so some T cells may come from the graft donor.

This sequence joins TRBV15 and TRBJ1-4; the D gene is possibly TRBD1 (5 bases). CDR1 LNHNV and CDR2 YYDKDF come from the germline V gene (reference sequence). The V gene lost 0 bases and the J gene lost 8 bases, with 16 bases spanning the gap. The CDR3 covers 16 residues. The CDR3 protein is CATSRDGAGPGEKLFF. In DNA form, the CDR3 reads TGTGCCACCAGCAGAGATGGCGCAGGGCCTGGGGAAAAACTGTTTTTT. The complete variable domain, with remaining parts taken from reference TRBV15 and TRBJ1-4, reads DAMVIQNPRYQVTQFGKPVTLSCSQTLNHNVMYWYQQKSSQAPKLLFHYYDKDFNNEADTPDNFQSRRPNTSFCFLDIRSPGLGDTAMYLCATSRDGAGPGEKLFFGSGTQLSVL.

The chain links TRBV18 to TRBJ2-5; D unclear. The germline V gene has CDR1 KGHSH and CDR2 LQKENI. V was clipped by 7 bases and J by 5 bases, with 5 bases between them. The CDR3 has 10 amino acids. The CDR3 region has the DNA TGTGCCAGCTACCGGGAGACCCAGTACTTC. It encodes CASYRETQYF.

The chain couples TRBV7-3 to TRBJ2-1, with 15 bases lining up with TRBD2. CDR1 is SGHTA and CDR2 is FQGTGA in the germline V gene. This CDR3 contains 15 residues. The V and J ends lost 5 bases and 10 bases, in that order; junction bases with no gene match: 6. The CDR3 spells CASSPRTSGGDEQFF. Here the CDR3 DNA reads TGTGCCAGCAGCCCGAGGACTAGCGGGGGGGACGAGCAGTTCTTC.

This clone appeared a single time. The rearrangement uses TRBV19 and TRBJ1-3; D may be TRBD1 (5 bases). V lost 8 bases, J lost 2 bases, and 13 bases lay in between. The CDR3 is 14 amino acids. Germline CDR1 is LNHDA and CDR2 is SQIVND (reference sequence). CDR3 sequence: CASDPTGAGNTIYF. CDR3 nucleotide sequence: TGTGCCAGTGACCCCACGGGGGCTGGAAACACCATATATTTT. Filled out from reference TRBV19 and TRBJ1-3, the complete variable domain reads DGGITQSPKYLFRKEGQNVTLSCEQNLNHDAMYWYRQDPGQGLRLIYYSQIVNDFQKGDIAEGYSVSREKKESFPLTVTSAQKNPTAFYLCASDPTGAGNTIYFGEGSWLTVV.

In DNA form, the CDR3 reads TGCAGCGTTGTATACCCCACACCGGACTACGAGCAGTACTTC. As protein: CSVVYPTPDYEQYF. The rearrangement uses TRBV29-1 and TRBJ2-7; D unclear. The germline CDR1 and CDR2 sequences are SQVTM and ANQGSEA. V lost 4 bases, J lost 3 bases, and 16 bases lay in between. The CDR3 is 14 residues long.

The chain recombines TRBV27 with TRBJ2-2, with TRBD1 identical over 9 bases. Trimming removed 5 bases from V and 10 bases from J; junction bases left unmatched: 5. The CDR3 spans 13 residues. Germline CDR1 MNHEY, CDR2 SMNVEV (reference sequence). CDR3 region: CASSLTGGTELFF. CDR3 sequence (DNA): TGTGCCAGCAGTCTCACAGGGGGCACGGAGCTGTTTTTT.

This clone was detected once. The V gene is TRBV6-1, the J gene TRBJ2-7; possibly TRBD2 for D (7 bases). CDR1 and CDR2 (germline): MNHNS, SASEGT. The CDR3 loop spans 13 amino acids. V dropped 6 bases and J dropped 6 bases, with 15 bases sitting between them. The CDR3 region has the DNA TGTGCCAGCAGAGGGAGGGGGTCGGGCGAGCAGTACTTC. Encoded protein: CASRGRGSGEQYF.

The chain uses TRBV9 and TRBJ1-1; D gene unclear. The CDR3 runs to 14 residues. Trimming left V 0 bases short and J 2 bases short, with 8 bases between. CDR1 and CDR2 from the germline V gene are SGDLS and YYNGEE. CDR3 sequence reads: CASSVAPVNTEAFF. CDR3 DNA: TGTGCCAGCAGCGTAGCCCCAGTCAACACTGAAGCTTTCTTT.